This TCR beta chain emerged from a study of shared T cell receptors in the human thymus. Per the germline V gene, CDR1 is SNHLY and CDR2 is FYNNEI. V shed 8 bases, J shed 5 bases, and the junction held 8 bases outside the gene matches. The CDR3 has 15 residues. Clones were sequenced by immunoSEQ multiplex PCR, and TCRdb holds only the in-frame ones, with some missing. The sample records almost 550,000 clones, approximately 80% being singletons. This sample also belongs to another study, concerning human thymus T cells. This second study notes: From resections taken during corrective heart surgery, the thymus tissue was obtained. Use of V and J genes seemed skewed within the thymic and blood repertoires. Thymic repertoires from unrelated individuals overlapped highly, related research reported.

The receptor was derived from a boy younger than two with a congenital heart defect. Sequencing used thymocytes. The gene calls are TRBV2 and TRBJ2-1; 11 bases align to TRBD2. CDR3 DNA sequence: TGTGCCAGCGTACTCGGGACTAGCGGCCACAATGAGCAGTTCTTC. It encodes CASVLGTSGHNEQFF.